The 28 T cell receptor beta chains below come from one sample, sequenced in a study of beta chain features in type 1 diabetes. Isolated RNA was reverse transcribed in full, so expressed TCRB transcripts were sequenced. Produced via immunoSEQ multiplex PCR; TCRdb's table is partial and in-frame only. The sample lists 150,000 to 200,000 clones, 50% to 70% occurring once. What these receptors recognize is not known. Study-wide points: People with Type 1 diabetes carried modestly yet significantly shorter TCRB CDR3s in all four CD4+ subsets.

Sequencing was performed on naive CD4+ T cells from blood. The receptors stem from a young man with type 1 diabetes.

In its sample, this clone was seen once. The chain is built from TRBV5-1 and TRBJ2-3, with 8 positions matching TRBD2. The CDR3 spans 15 residues. V lost 4 bases, J lost 7 bases, and 11 bases stayed unmatched. In germline, CDR1 is SGHRS, CDR2 YFSETQ. CDR3 loop: CASSPVAGSRNTQYF. The CDR3 DNA is TGCGCCAGCAGCCCAGTAGCGGGGTCTCGGAATACGCAGTATTTT.

The V gene is TRBV29-1, the J gene TRBJ2-5, with TRBD2 as a possible D gene (6 bases). Germline CDR1 SQVTM, CDR2 ANQGSEA. This CDR3 is built from 12 residues. The germline V and J ends were trimmed by 3 bases and 4 bases, with 9 bases remaining between them. This chain's CDR3 is CSVDSGGETQYF. CDR3 in DNA: TGCAGCGTTGACTCCGGGGGAGAGACCCAGTACTTC.

This clone was found a few times. The chain recombines TRBV29-1 with TRBJ2-7; TRBD1 matches 7 bases. Germline V gene lookup returns CDR1 SQVTM and CDR2 ANQGSEA. The CDR3 consists of 12 residues. Germline trimming cut 7 bases from V and 7 bases from J; bases unmatched to any gene: 10. CDR3 residues: CSAGGRGREQYF. CDR3 nucleotide sequence: TGCAGCGCCGGAGGTAGGGGGCGAGAGCAGTACTTC.

The V gene is TRBV28, the J gene TRBJ2-7, with a possible D match to TRBD1 (6 bases). The CDR3 has 15 residues. V lost 4 bases and J lost 0, with 13 bases in between. In germline, CDR1 is MDHEN, CDR2 SYDVKM. Here the CDR3 DNA reads TGTGCCAGCAGTTCCGGACAGCGAAGCTCCTACGAGCAGTACTTC. Translated, it gives CASSSGQRSSYEQYF.

The rearrangement links TRBV11-2 to TRBJ2-1; 10 nucleotides align to TRBD2. V lost 5 bases, J lost 4 bases, and 5 bases stayed unmatched. Looked up from germline, CDR1 is SGHAT and CDR2 is FQNNGV. This CDR3 spans 15 amino acids. Here the CDR3 DNA reads TGTGCCAGCAGCCTCGGACTAGCGGTTTACAATGAGCAGTTCTTC. The encoded protein is CASSLGLAVYNEQFF.

This sequence joins TRBV29-1 and TRBJ1-3, with 8 bases aligning to TRBD1. CDR1 and CDR2 (germline): SQVTM, ANQGSEA. Trimming cost V 7 bases and J 6 bases; bases outside gene matches: 5. The length of the CDR3 is 12 residues. The CDR3 is CSAAGGENTIYF. DNA of the CDR3: TGCAGCGCAGCAGGGGGCGAAAACACCATATATTTT.

The V and J genes are TRBV5-4 and TRBJ2-1; no clear D gene. V was shortened by 4 bases and J by 0 bases, with 14 bases between the two germline ends. Germline lookup yields CDR1 SGHNT and CDR2 YYREEE (reference sequence). This CDR3 is 16 amino acids long. The DNA for the CDR3 is TGTGCCAGCAGCCCCGACCCCAATAGCTCCTACAATGAGCAGTTCTTC. Residues: CASSPDPNSSYNEQFF. Complete variable domain (other parts from reference TRBV5-4 and TRBJ2-1): ETGVTQSPTHLIKTRGQQVTLRCSSQSGHNTVSWYQQALGQGPQFIFQYYREEENGRGNFPPRFSGLQFPNYSSELNVNALELDDSALYLCASSPDPNSSYNEQFFGPGTRLTVL.

This CDR3 reads CAISESASGSTDTQYF. The CDR3 DNA is TGTGCCATCAGTGAGTCGGCCAGCGGGAGCACAGATACGCAGTATTTT. This chain connects TRBV10-3 to TRBJ2-3; TRBD2 might be the D (6 bases). This CDR3 spans 16 amino acids. V lost 0 bases and J 0 bases, leaving 10 bases between the germline ends. Germline V gene data show CDR1 as ENHRY and CDR2 as SYGVKD.

This clone was counted a single time. The chain recombines TRBV29-1 with TRBJ1-2; D gene unclear. The CDR3 is made up of 11 amino acids. CDR1 is SQVTM, CDR2 ANQGSEA, per germline. V was pared by 1 base and J by 7 bases, with 7 bases between. CDR3 in amino acids: CSVEGNGGYTF. Written as DNA, the CDR3 is TGCAGCGTTGAAGGAAACGGTGGCTACACCTTC.

This rearrangement joins TRBV7-2 to TRBJ2-1, with 10 bases aligning to TRBD1. This CDR3 has 19 amino acids. V shed 2 bases, J shed 6 bases, and the junction held 16 bases outside the gene matches. The germline CDR1 and CDR2 sequences are SGHTA and FQGNSA. CDR3 bases: TGTGCCAGCAGCTTATGGCTCTTTGGGAGACAGGGGGCAGTCAATGAGCAGTTCTTC. Translating gives CASSLWLFGRQGAVNEQFF.

The chain recombines TRBV29-1 with TRBJ2-2; either TRBD1 or TRBD2 may fit D (5 bases each). Germline V CDR1 and CDR2: SQVTM, ANQGSEA. The CDR3 has 14 residues. The CDR3 here is CSHGRGEGTGELFF. The CDR3 coding sequence is TGCAGTCACGGAAGGGGCGAGGGGACCGGGGAGCTGTTTTTT.

The rearrangement joins TRBV2 to TRBJ2-5, with TRBD1 as a possible D gene (5 bases). The CDR3 has 15 amino acids. CDR1 is SNHLY and CDR2 is FYNNEI in the germline V gene. The V gene lost 0 bases and the J gene lost 3 bases, with 11 bases spanning the gap. For the CDR3, the DNA is TGTGCCAGCAGTGAAGCGGGCAGGGCTAAAGAGACCCAGTACTTC. Translated: CASSEAGRAKETQYF. Drawing the rest from reference TRBV2 and TRBJ2-5, the complete variable domain is EPEVTQTPSHQVTQMGQEVILRCVPISNHLYFYWYRQILGQKVEFLVSFYNNEISEKSEIFDDQFSVERPDGSNFTLKIRSTKLEDSAMYFCASSEAGRAKETQYFGPGTRLLVL.

The chain employs TRBV27 and TRBJ1-2, with D uncertain. V was pared by 6 bases and J by 4 bases, with 15 bases between. The CDR3 runs to 14 residues. CDR1 and CDR2 from the germline V gene are MNHEY and SMNVEV (reference sequence). CDR3 sequence: CASSHLGAGYGYTF. The CDR3 bases are TGTGCCAGCAGCCACCTGGGTGCAGGCTATGGCTACACCTTC.

A few counts support this clone. The chain couples TRBV19 to TRBJ1-6, with 11 bases matching TRBD1. The CDR3 is 17 residues long. The J segment lost 5 bases and the V segment lost 5 bases, leaving 8 bases of the junction unmatched. From germline, CDR1 is LNHDA and CDR2 SQIVND (reference sequence). The CDR3 DNA follows: TGTGCCAGTAGTCCTTACGGGACAGGGGGGAATAATTCACCCCTCCACTTT. As protein: CASSPYGTGGNNSPLHF.

The chain links TRBV7-2 to TRBJ1-4; 7 bases match TRBD1. In germline, CDR1 is SGHTA, CDR2 FQGNSA. V lost 5 bases, J lost 7 bases, and 4 bases stayed unmatched. This CDR3 contains 13 residues. CDR3 residues: CASSLDRAEKLFF. The CDR3 DNA reads TGTGCCAGCAGCCTCGACAGGGCTGAAAAACTGTTTTTT.

The V call is TRBV29-1, the J call TRBJ2-5; D is unclear. The V end was cut by 3 bases, the J end by 5 bases, with 10 bases between. CDR3 length: 12 amino acids. CDR1 and CDR2 from the germline V gene are SQVTM and ANQGSEA. CDR3 nucleotide sequence: TGCAGCGTTGACGACTTGGGGGAGACCCAGTACTTC. It codes for CSVDDLGETQYF. Full variable domain (outside the CDR3, taken from reference TRBV29-1 and TRBJ2-5): SAVISQKPSRDICQRGTSLTIQCQVDSQVTMMFWYRQQPGQSLTLIATANQGSEATYESGFVIDKFPISRPNLTFSTLTVSNMSPEDSSIYLCSVDDLGETQYFGPGTRLLVL.

The chain recombines TRBV9 with TRBJ1-2; no firm D call. With 0 bases removed from V and 4 bases from J, the gap between germline ends came to 10 bases. This CDR3 region has 14 residues. The germline gives CDR1 SGDLS, CDR2 YYNGEE. The CDR3 sequence is CASSVDRGGYGYTF. In DNA form, the CDR3 reads TGTGCCAGCAGCGTAGATCGGGGAGGCTATGGCTACACCTTC.

The chain carries TRBV30 and TRBJ1-1, with D maybe TRBD1 (5 bases). The CDR3 runs 12 residues. The germline CDR1 and CDR2 sequences are GTSNPN and SVGIG (reference sequence). The CDR3 loop is CAENRMNTEAFF. CDR3 in DNA: TGTGCTGAGAACAGGATGAACACTGAAGCTTTCTTT.

V usage is TRBV7-2 and J usage is TRBJ2-3; D remains unclear. The germline CDR1 and CDR2 sequences are SGHTA and FQGNSA. The V gene lost 4 bases and the J gene lost 3 bases, with 26 bases spanning the gap. The CDR3 spans 19 residues. In DNA, the CDR3 is TGTGCCAGCAGCTCCCGTCCCCCGGGCGCCACCCCCTCGACAGATACGCAGTATTTT. Amino acids: CASSSRPPGATPSTDTQYF. Filled out from reference TRBV7-2 and TRBJ2-3, the complete variable domain reads GAGVSQSPSNKVTEKGKDVELRCDPISGHTALYWYRQSLGQGLEFLIYFQGNSAPDKSGLPSDRFSAERTGGSVSTLTIQRTQQEDSAVYLCASSSRPPGATPSTDTQYFGPGTRLTVL.

The chain carries TRBV10-3 and TRBJ2-2, with TRBD2 as a possible D gene (7 bases). V shed 0 bases and J shed 6 bases, with 14 bases lying between them. Germline CDR1 reads ENHRY; CDR2 reads SYGVKD. The CDR3 totals 16 residues. CDR3 sequence reads: CAISESPGGSAGELFF. The DNA of the CDR3 is TGTGCCATCAGTGAGTCTCCGGGGGGCAGCGCCGGGGAGCTGTTTTTT.

The genes are TRBV2 and TRBJ2-7; no clear D. CDR1 and CDR2 from the germline V gene are SNHLY and FYNNEI. This CDR3 has 12 residues. V was shortened by 6 bases and J by 3 bases, with 9 bases between the two germline ends. CDR3 nucleotides: TGTGCCAGCAGAGCTGTTGGCTACGAGCAGTACTTC. Encoded protein: CASRAVGYEQYF. Combining the CDR3 with reference TRBV2 and TRBJ2-7 gives the whole variable domain EPEVTQTPSHQVTQMGQEVILRCVPISNHLYFYWYRQILGQKVEFLVSFYNNEISEKSEIFDDQFSVERPDGSNFTLKIRSTKLEDSAMYFCASRAVGYEQYFGPGTRLTVT.

The CDR3 loop is CASSRTSGVGETQYF. The DNA of the CDR3 is TGTGCCAGCAGTAGGACTAGCGGGGTTGGAGAGACCCAGTACTTC. The chain uses TRBV25-1 and TRBJ2-5; 12 bases fit TRBD2. V shed 5 bases and J 4 bases; nucleotides not matched to a gene: 5. Per the germline V gene, CDR1 is MGHDK and CDR2 is SYGVNS. This CDR3 comprises 15 residues.

The gene calls are TRBV28 and TRBJ2-6; D remains ambiguous. V was trimmed by 8 bases and J by 0 bases, leaving 11 bases between them. Germline CDR1 is MDHEN and CDR2 is SYDVKM. There are 15 residues in the CDR3. The CDR3 DNA reads as TGTGCCAGCGACACATCTAGCTCTGGGGCCAACGTCCTGACTTTC. Translation gives CASDTSSSGANVLTF.

J is TRBJ2-7 and V is TRBV5-1; the match to TRBD2 covers 14 bases. The CDR3 length is 18 residues. Germline CDR1 and CDR2: SGHRS and YFSETQ. V shed 4 bases, J shed 0 bases, and the junction held 9 bases outside the gene matches. The CDR3: CASSVTGTSGGSSYEQYF. The CDR3 nucleotides are TGCGCCAGCAGCGTTACCGGGACTAGCGGGGGAAGCTCCTACGAGCAGTACTTC.

This clone has a handful of counts. V gene TRBV29-1 combines with J gene TRBJ1-1, with a tentative D call TRBD1 (5 bases). Germline CDR1 reads SQVTM; CDR2 reads ANQGSEA. V lost 4 bases and J 1 base, leaving 13 bases between the germline ends. The CDR3 totals 14 residues. CDR3 sequence: CSVAGLNPNTEAFF. The CDR3 coding sequence is TGCAGCGTTGCGGGGCTAAATCCGAACACTGAAGCTTTCTTT.

This clone showed up just a few times. The genes are TRBV7-2 and TRBJ2-5, with 8 bases lining up with TRBD2. CDR1 is SGHTA, CDR2 FQGNSA, per germline. The V and J ends lost 6 bases and 1 base, in that order; junction bases with no gene match: 7. The CDR3 is made up of 15 amino acids. CDR3 nucleotides: TGTGCCAGCAGTCTTATAGCGGGACCCCAAGAGACCCAGTACTTC. Protein sequence: CASSLIAGPQETQYF.

The rearrangement links TRBV30 to TRBJ1-2, with D perhaps matching TRBD1 (6 bases). Germline CDR1 and CDR2: GTSNPN and SVGIG (reference sequence). The CDR3 is 13 residues long. Trimming shortened V by 2 bases and J by 7 bases, and 14 bases separated the two germline ends. The CDR3 protein is CAWSRQGLSGYTF. For the CDR3, the DNA is TGTGCCTGGAGTCGGCAGGGGCTAAGTGGCTACACCTTC.

This clone was counted a single time. The rearrangement links TRBV30 to TRBJ1-5; D is uncertain. Germline CDR1 is GTSNPN and CDR2 is SVGIG (reference sequence). CDR3 length: 12 amino acids. V dropped 2 bases and J dropped 9 bases, with 11 bases sitting between them. CDR3 loop: CAWSLGEGPQHF. DNA for the CDR3: TGTGCCTGGAGTCTGGGCGAGGGGCCCCAGCATTTT.